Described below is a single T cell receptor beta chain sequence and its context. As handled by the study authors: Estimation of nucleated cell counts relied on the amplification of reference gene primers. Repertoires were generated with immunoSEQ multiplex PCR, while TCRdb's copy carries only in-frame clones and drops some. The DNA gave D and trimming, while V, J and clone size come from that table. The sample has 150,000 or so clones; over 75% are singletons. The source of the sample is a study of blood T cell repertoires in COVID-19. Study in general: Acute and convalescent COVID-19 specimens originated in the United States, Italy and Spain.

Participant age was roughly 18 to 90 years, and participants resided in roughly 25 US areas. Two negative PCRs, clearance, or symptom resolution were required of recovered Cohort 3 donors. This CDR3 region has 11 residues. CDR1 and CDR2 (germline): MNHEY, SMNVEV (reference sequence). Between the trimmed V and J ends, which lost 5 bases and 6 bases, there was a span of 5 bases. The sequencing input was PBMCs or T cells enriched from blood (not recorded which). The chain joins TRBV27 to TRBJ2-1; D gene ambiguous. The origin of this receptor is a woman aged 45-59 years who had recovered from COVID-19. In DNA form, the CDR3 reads TGTGCCAGCAGTCGCAGCAATGAGCAGTTCTTC. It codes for CASSRSNEQFF.